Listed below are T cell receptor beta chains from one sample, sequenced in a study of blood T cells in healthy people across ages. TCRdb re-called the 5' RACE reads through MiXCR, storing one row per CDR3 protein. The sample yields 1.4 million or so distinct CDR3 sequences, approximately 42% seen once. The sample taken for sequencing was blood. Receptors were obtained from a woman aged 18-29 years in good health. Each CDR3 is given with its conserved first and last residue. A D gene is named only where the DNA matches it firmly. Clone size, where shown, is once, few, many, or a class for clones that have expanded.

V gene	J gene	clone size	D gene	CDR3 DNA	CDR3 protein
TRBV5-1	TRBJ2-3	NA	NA	TGCGCCAGCAGCTTGGGCATGGGAAGGGGCGGCACAGATACGCAGTATTTT	CASSLGMGRGGTDTQYF
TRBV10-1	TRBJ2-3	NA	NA	TGCGCCAGCAGTGAAGTGGCGGGGATCACAGATACGCAGTATTTT	CASSEVAGITDTQYF
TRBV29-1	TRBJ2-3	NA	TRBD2	TGCAGCACTCAAGCGGGGAGTGGTACAGATACGCAGTATTTT	CSTQAGSGTDTQYF
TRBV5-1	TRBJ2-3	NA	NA	TGCGCCAGCAGCTATTGGCAGGGCACAGATACGCAGTATTTT	CASSYWQGTDTQYF
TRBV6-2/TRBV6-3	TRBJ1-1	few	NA	TGTGCCAGCAACGGGGTGAACACTGAAGCTTTCTTT	CASNGVNTEAFF
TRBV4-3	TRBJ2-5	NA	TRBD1	TGCGCCAGCAGCCAGCTGACAGGGGAGTTAGAGACCCAGTACTTC	CASSQLTGELETQYF
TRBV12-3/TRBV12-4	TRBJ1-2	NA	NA	TGTGCCAGCAGCTCACAGGGTTTTTATGGCTACACCTTC	CASSSQGFYGYTF
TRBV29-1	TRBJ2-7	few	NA	TGCAGCGTTGTTGATGGCGAGGGGCTCTACGAGCAGTACTTC	CSVVDGEGLYEQYF
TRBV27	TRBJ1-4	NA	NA	TGTGCCAGCAGTTTGAGCCGTTCGGTTGGGGAAAAACTGTTTTTT	CASSLSRSVGEKLFF
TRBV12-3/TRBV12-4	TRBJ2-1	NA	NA	TGTGCCAGCACCGAGGTTGTGTACAATGAGCAGTTCTTC	CASTEVVYNEQFF
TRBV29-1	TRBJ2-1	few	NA	TGCAGCGTGCCCCGACTAGAAGCGCACAATGAGCAGTTCTTC	CSVPRLEAHNEQFF
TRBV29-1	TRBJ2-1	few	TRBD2	TGCAGCGTTGACGATGCGGGGGGGTACTACAATGAGCAGTTCTTC	CSVDDAGGYYNEQFF
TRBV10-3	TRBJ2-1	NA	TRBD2	TGTGCCATCGAGCTAGCGGGGGGGCCCGGCTACAATGAGCAGTTCTTC	CAIELAGGPGYNEQFF
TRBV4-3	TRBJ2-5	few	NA	TGCGCCAGCAGCCAAGGGTTAACCGGAGAGCAGTACTTC	CASSQGLTGEQYF
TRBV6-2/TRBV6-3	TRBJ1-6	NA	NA	TGTGCCAGCAGCCCCACCCAGGGTCATTCACCCCTCCACTTT	CASSPTQGHSPLHF
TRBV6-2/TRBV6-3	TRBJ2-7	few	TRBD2	TGTGCCAGCAGAAAGGTGGGACTAGCGGGAATAGACTACGAGCAGTACTTC	CASRKVGLAGIDYEQYF
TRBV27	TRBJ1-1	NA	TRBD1	TGTGCCAGCATCCGGACAGGGCTGGGTACTGAAGCTTTCTTT	CASIRTGLGTEAFF
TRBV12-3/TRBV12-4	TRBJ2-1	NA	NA	TGTGCCAGCAGTCCCCGACAGGCTAGGGGGAATGAGCAGTTCTTC	CASSPRQARGNEQFF
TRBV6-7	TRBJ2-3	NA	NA	TGTGCCAGCACCCACGGAGCCCCTGGGTTTATAGATACGCAGTATTTT	CASTHGAPGFIDTQYF
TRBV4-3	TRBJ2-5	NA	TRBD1	TGCGCCAGCAGCCAAAAAAGGACAGGGCTATTCAATGAGCAGTACTTC	CASSQKRTGLFNEQYF
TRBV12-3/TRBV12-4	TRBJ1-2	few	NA	TGTGCCAGCAGTCCCCAGGTTGGCGGCTACACCTTC	CASSPQVGGYTF
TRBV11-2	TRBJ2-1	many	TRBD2	TGTGCCAGCAGCTCCCCGGGGACTAGCGCCTACAATGAGCAGTTCTTC	CASSSPGTSAYNEQFF
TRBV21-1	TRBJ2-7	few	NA	TGTGCCAGCAACCAGGACAGGGCCCACGAGCAGTACTTC	CASNQDRAHEQYF
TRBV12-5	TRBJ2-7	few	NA	TGTGCTAGTGGTTTGGCAAGAACCGTAGATCGGGAGCAGTACTTC	CASGLARTVDREQYF
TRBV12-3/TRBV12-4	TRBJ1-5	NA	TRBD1	TGTGCCAGCGTCAGGCTGGCCGGGACAGCCTTCCCCGATCAGCCCCAGCATTTT	CASVRLAGTAFPDQPQHF
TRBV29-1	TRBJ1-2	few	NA	TGCAGCGTTGAAGATTGGGGACCAGCCACGGGTGGCTACACCTTC	CSVEDWGPATGGYTF
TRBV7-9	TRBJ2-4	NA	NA	TGTGCCAGCAGCTTAGGGGGAGGTCGGAATGAGCAGTACTTC	CASSLGGGRNEQYF
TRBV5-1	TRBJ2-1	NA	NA	TGCGCCAGCAGCTTGTACGCGGGGTCCTCCTACAATGAGCAGTTCTTC	CASSLYAGSSYNEQFF
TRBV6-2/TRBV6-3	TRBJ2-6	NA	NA	TGTGCCAGCAGTTACTTGACTGGGGCCAACGTCCTGACTTTC	CASSYLTGANVLTF
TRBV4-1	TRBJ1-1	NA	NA	TGCGCCAGCAGCCGGGGGCTTCGGGCTGAAGCTTTCTTT	CASSRGLRAEAFF
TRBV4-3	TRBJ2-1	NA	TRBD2	TGCGCCAGCAGCCTCCAGCGGCTAGCGGGGTGGAATGAGCAGTTCTTC	CASSLQRLAGWNEQFF
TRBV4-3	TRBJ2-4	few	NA	TGCGCCAGCAGCCAAGATGACATAGCGAGGCTTCAGTACTTC	CASSQDDIARLQYF
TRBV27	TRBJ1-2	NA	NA	TGTGCCAGCAGCCATATACCAGGGAAGGGATCCCTGGGCTACACCTTC	CASSHIPGKGSLGYTF
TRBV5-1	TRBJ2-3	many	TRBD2	TGTGCCAGCAGAGCCGGGACTAGCGGCACAGATACGCAGTATTTT	CASRAGTSGTDTQYF
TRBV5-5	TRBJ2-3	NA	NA	TGTGCCGCGAACGACAGGATAAGCACAGATACGCAGTATTTT	CAANDRISTDTQYF
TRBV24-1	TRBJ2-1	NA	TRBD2	TGTGCCACCAGTGATAGGGCTAGCGGGTTACGCTCCTACAATGAGCAGTTCTTC	CATSDRASGLRSYNEQFF
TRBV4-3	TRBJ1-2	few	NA	TGCGCCAGCAGCCAGATCAGGGTTAACTATGGCTACACCTTC	CASSQIRVNYGYTF
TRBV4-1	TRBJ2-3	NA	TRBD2	TGCGCCAGCAGCCGCCCCGGGACTAGCGGTTATACGCAGTATTTT	CASSRPGTSGYTQYF
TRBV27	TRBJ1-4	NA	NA	TGTGCCAGCAGTTCCCTACAGGGTCGGGAAAAACTGTTTTTT	CASSSLQGREKLFF
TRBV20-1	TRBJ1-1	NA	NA	TGCAGTGCTAACAGGGTAGCGAACACTGAAGCTTTCTTT	CSANRVANTEAFF
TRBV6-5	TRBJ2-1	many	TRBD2	TGTGCCAGCAGTCTTAGACTAGCGGGATGGTGGGATGAGCAGTTCTTC	CASSLRLAGWWDEQFF
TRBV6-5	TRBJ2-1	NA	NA	TGTGCCAGCAGTTACGGCGTAGTCCCCTCCAATGAGCAGTTCTTC	CASSYGVVPSNEQFF
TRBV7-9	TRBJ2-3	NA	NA	TGTGCCAGCAGCCCTGGACGACCGACAGATACGCAGTATTTT	CASSPGRPTDTQYF
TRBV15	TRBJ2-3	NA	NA	TGTGCCACCAGCAGAGGGGGATTTGGGGGCGTAGATACGCAGTATTTT	CATSRGGFGGVDTQYF
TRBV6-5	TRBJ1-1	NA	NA	TGTGCCGGCAGACGAATGTCGAACACTGAAGCTTTCTTT	CAGRRMSNTEAFF
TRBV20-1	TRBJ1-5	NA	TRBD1	TGCAGTGCTTCGGACAGGGGGCACACTCCCAATCAGCCCCAGCATTTT	CSASDRGHTPNQPQHF
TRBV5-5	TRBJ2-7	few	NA	TGTGCCAGCAGCCCGGACTGGATCTCCTACGAGCAGTACTTC	CASSPDWISYEQYF